Below are 16 T cell receptor beta chains sequenced from a single sample in a study of T cells in Graves' hyperthyroidism and ophthalmopathy. Researchers amplified the TCR beta CDR3 regions from RNA transcripts. The primer set for the first-round RT-PCR of the TCR CDR3 was HTBI. TCRdb itself ran the multiplex PCR reads through MiXCR, one entry per CDR3 protein. Of approximately 530,000 distinct CDR3 sequences in the sample, approximately 15% were seen once. Sequencing was carried out using blood. The receptors stem from a woman aged 18-29 years with Graves' hyperthyroidism.

The CDR3 bases are TGCGCCAGCAGCTGGGACAGGGGGCGAACGGGATGGGATCAGCCCCAGCATTTT. It codes for CASSWDRGRTGWDQPQHF. The V and J genes are TRBV5-1 and TRBJ1-5; 12 bases line up with TRBD1. Trimming cost V 3 bases and J 5 bases; bases outside gene matches: 12. CDR1 SGHRS and CDR2 YFSETQ come from the germline V gene. The length of the CDR3 is 18 residues.

The table lists this clonotype with a few counts. The gene calls are TRBV7-9 and TRBJ1-4; the D gene is possibly TRBD1 (5 bases). The V gene lost 3 bases and the J gene lost 11 bases, with 13 bases spanning the gap. Germline V lookup: CDR1 SEHNR, CDR2 FQNEAQ (reference sequence). The CDR3 extends over 13 amino acids. The CDR3 spells CASSLTAEGKLFF. For the CDR3, the DNA is TGTGCCAGCAGCTTGACTGCAGAGGGGAAACTGTTTTTT.

The CDR3 loop is CSARSDEETQYF. CDR3 nucleotides: TGCAGTGCTAGAAGTGACGAAGAGACCCAGTACTTC. The chain joins TRBV20-1 to TRBJ2-5; D is unclear. The length of the CDR3 is 12 residues. CDR1 DFQATT and CDR2 SNEGSKA come from the germline V gene (reference sequence). With 2 bases removed from V and 3 bases from J, the gap between germline ends came to 7 bases.

Only a few counts were recorded for this clonotype. V usage is TRBV11-2 and J usage is TRBJ2-2; 7 positions match TRBD1. The CDR3 loop spans 14 amino acids. Trimming cost V 11 bases and J 8 bases; bases outside gene matches: 14. Germline values: CDR1 SGHAT, CDR2 FQNNGV. The CDR3 sequence: CAGRGQKYQGELFF. The CDR3 coding sequence is TGTGCCGGCCGGGGACAGAAGTACCAGGGGGAGCTGTTTTTT. The full variable domain, with the rest looked up from reference TRBV11-2 and TRBJ2-2, is EAGVAQSPRYKIIEKRQSVAFWCNPISGHATLYWYQQILGQGPKLLIQFQNNGVVDDSQLPKDRFSAERLKGVDSTLKIQPAKLEDSAVYLCAGRGQKYQGELFFGEGSRLTVL.

This clonotype was found a few times. The rearrangement links TRBV4-1 to TRBJ2-3; a weak D match, TRBD1 (7 bases). The CDR3 is 15 residues long. V shed 2 bases and J shed 3 bases, with 12 bases lying between them. Germline CDR1 and CDR2: MGHRA and YSYEKL. CDR3 nucleotide sequence: TGCGCCAGCAGCCAAACGACAGGGAGGACAGATACGCAGTATTTT. As protein: CASSQTTGRTDTQYF.

A single count supports this clonotype. One end of the junction fails to match germline, which may point to a read error. The chain carries TRBV4-1 and TRBJ2-3; 9 bases line up with TRBD2. CDR1 is MGHRA and CDR2 is YSYEKL in the germline V gene. The CDR3 has 15 amino acids. In DNA, the CDR3 is TGCGCCAACAGCCGTAGCGGGAGTTCCGAAGATACGCAGTATTTT. The encoded protein is CANSRSGSSEDTQYF.

This clonotype was observed a handful of times. The chain recombines TRBV6-1 with TRBJ1-4; D is ambiguous. The CDR3 sequence is 13 residues long. Trimming took 5 bases from V and 7 from J, leaving 11 bases between them. Per germline, CDR1 MNHNS and CDR2 SASEGT. CDR3 sequence reads: CASSPTRFEKLFF. CDR3 coding DNA: TGTGCCAGCAGTCCGACCCGTTTTGAAAAACTGTTTTTT.

There are many counts of this clonotype. This rearrangement joins TRBV5-1 to TRBJ1-1, with TRBD1 matching 8 bases. After removal of 4 bases from V and 5 bases from J, the junction contained 13 bases not matched to a gene. There are 16 residues in the CDR3. CDR1 and CDR2 from the germline V gene are SGHRS and YFSETQ. CDR3 sequence (DNA): TGCGCCAGCAGCGAAAGAAAAACAGGGGGACGGACTGAAGCTTTCTTT. Its translation: CASSERKTGGRTEAFF.

Note on this clonotype: Being one base from a much bigger clone, this may be a read error. This sequence joins TRBV12-3 or TRBV12-4 and TRBJ2-7; TRBD1 aligns across 7 bases. TRBJ2-1 matches the DNA end more closely, so the J call is doubtful. This CDR3 contains 15 residues. In DNA, the CDR3 is TGTGCCAGCAGTCCCAACAACAGGGGACCCTACGAGCAGTTCTTC. Translating it yields CASSPNNRGPYEQFF.

The rearrangement joins TRBV27 to TRBJ1-1; 9 bases are shared with TRBD1. The V and J ends lost 10 bases and 0 bases, in that order; junction bases with no gene match: 18. This CDR3 spans 18 amino acids. In germline, CDR1 is MNHEY, CDR2 SMNVEV (reference sequence). CDR3 amino acids: CATPPGTGIDWMNTEAFF. CDR3 coding DNA: TGTGCCACCCCCCCGGGGACAGGGATAGATTGGATGAACACTGAAGCTTTCTTT.

V and J are TRBV20-1 and TRBJ2-1; 7 bases are a match to TRBD1. This CDR3 contains 16 residues. Germline loops: CDR1 DFQATT, CDR2 SNEGSKA (reference sequence). The junction had 7 bases not matched to a gene; V was cut back by 0 bases and J by 2 bases. In DNA, the CDR3 is TGCAGTGCTAGAGATCCCGCCGGGACAGCCTACAATGAGCAGTTCTTC. This translates into CSARDPAGTAYNEQFF.

This clonotype was counted at least ten times. J is TRBJ2-1 and V is TRBV11-2; no firm D call. The CDR3 runs to 12 residues. The germline gives CDR1 SGHAT, CDR2 FQNNGV. Deletions cut 2 bases from V and 7 bases from J, with 6 bases between. The chain's CDR3 is CASSLIINEQFF. In DNA, the CDR3 is TGTGCCAGCAGCTTAATTATTAATGAGCAGTTCTTC.

The sample holds many counts of this clonotype. CDR3 sequence (DNA): TGTGCCAGCAGCGACCCGATACGGGAAGAAGCTTTCTTT. Translation: CASSDPIREEAFF. The chain joins TRBV28 to TRBJ1-1; D is uncertain. Germline CDR1 reads MDHEN; CDR2 reads SYDVKM. The V and J ends lost 6 bases and 8 bases respectively, with 16 bases between them. CDR3 length: 13 residues.

This clonotype was detected only a few times. The rearrangement joins TRBV3-2 to TRBJ2-3. TRBV3-2 is shown as a pseudogene. The CDR3 runs 16 residues. The CDR3 loop is CASSQEVGFHADTQYF. CDR3 in DNA: TGTGCCAGCAGCCAAGAAGTAGGGTTCCACGCAGATACGCAGTATTTT.

The CDR3, as DNA: TGCGCCAGCAGCTTGGCCGTAGCGACAGGCCTAGTGGAGACCCAGTACTTC. Protein: CASSLAVATGLVETQYF. The chain employs TRBV5-1 and TRBJ2-5; tentatively, D is TRBD1 (6 bases). Germline CDR1 SGHRS, CDR2 YFSETQ. The CDR3 totals 17 residues. V lost 0 bases and J 5 bases, leaving 20 bases between the germline ends.

The sample holds many counts of this clonotype. This chain connects TRBV5-1 to TRBJ2-7; D is perhaps TRBD2 (7 bases). CDR1 is SGHRS and CDR2 is YFSETQ in the germline V gene. Trimming pared 0 bases from V and 7 bases from J, leaving 14 bases between. The CDR3 totals 14 residues. CDR3 sequence: CASSLEGGAREQYF. CDR3 in DNA: TGCGCCAGCAGCTTGGAGGGGGGGGCAAGGGAGCAGTACTTC.